The 17 T cell receptor beta chains below were found in one sample sequenced in a study of OX40 agonist ivuxolimab in advanced cancers. TCRdb's copy holds only in-frame clones and misses some; the assay was immunoSEQ multiplex PCR. Counted here are about 84,000 clones, more than 70% occurring once; the ten biggest clones make up approximately 0.22%. The sequenced sample was CD4+ or CD8+ T cells sorted from blood, obtained in a trial of the OX40 agonist ivuxolimab. Receptors originate from an adult with an advanced solid tumor such as melanoma, head and neck, liver or kidney cancer.

This clone was recorded a few times. The chain links TRBV4-1 to TRBJ1-5, with D maybe TRBD1 (6 bases). The V gene's germline CDR1 is MGHRA and CDR2 YSYEKL. This CDR3 comprises 13 residues. V was clipped by 2 bases and J by 9 bases, with 11 bases between them. The CDR3 sequence: CASSQLGGAPQHF. The CDR3 coding sequence is TGCGCCAGCAGCCAACTTGGGGGGGCGCCCCAGCATTTT.

This CDR3 reads CASSQDSRRGMNTEAFF. In DNA, the CDR3 is TGCGCCAGCAGCCAAGATAGCAGAAGGGGAATGAACACTGAAGCTTTCTTT. The J gene is TRBJ1-1, the V gene TRBV4-1, with a possible D match to TRBD1 (5 bases). CDR3 length: 17 amino acids. The germline V gene has CDR1 MGHRA and CDR2 YSYEKL. V lost 0 bases and J 0 bases, leaving 14 bases between the germline ends.

V usage is TRBV5-1 and J usage is TRBJ2-2, with D perhaps TRBD1 (6 bases). Germline CDR1 reads SGHRS; CDR2 reads YFSETQ. Between the trimmed V and J ends, which lost 6 bases and 0 bases, there was a span of 12 bases. The CDR3 has 15 residues. This CDR3 reads CASTLWTANTGELFF. CDR3 nucleotides: TGCGCCAGCACCCTCTGGACAGCGAACACCGGGGAGCTGTTTTTT. The full variable domain, its missing parts supplied by reference TRBV5-1 and TRBJ2-2, is KAGVTQTPRYLIKTRGQQVTLSCSPISGHRSVSWYQQTPGQGLQFLFEYFSETQRNKGNFPGRFSGRQFSNSRSEMNVSTLELGDSALYLCASTLWTANTGELFFGEGSRLTVL.

The rearrangement uses TRBV28 and TRBJ1-4; D uncertain. The V gene's germline CDR1 is MDHEN and CDR2 SYDVKM. The CDR3 has 12 amino acids. The V end lost 2 bases, the J end lost 8 bases, and 6 bases lay between the germline ends. CDR3 nucleotides: TGTGCCAGCAGTTTACGTGGAGAAAAACTGTTTTTT. It yields the protein CASSLRGEKLFF.

This chain joins TRBV10-3 and TRBJ2-3; TRBD2 might be the D (6 bases). The CDR3 is 17 amino acids. Between the trimmed V and J ends, which lost 0 bases and 0 bases, there was a span of 13 bases. In germline, CDR1 is ENHRY, CDR2 SYGVKD. CDR3 protein: CAISESDIAESTDTQYF. The CDR3 DNA follows: TGTGCCATCAGTGAGTCTGATATAGCGGAAAGCACAGATACGCAGTATTTT.

The J gene is TRBJ2-1, the V gene TRBV6-1; D possibly corresponds to TRBD1 (5 bases). Germline V lookup: CDR1 MNHNS, CDR2 SASEGT. The germline V and J ends were trimmed by 8 bases and 7 bases, with 18 bases remaining between them. The CDR3 has 14 amino acids. CDR3 residues: CASGKQGGMNEQFF. The CDR3 DNA follows: TGTGCCAGCGGAAAGCAGGGTGGGATGAATGAGCAGTTCTTC.

The chain uses TRBV9 and TRBJ2-3, with a tentative D call TRBD2 (6 bases). Germline V gene data show CDR1 as SGDLS and CDR2 as YYNGEE. The CDR3 consists of 13 residues. Trimming took off 3 bases at V and 6 bases at J, with 11 bases between the two ends. CDR3 amino acids: CASSDPGRDTQYF. The CDR3 DNA is TGTGCCAGCAGCGACCCAGGGAGGGATACGCAGTATTTT.

The gene calls are TRBV5-1 and TRBJ2-7; 11 nucleotides agree with TRBD1. The CDR3 sequence is 14 residues long. V shed 2 bases, J shed 9 bases, and the junction held 7 bases outside the gene matches. CDR1 is SGHRS, CDR2 YFSETQ, per germline. CDR3 region: CASSFTGQGARQYF. The CDR3 bases are TGCGCCAGCAGCTTTACCGGACAGGGGGCGCGGCAGTACTTC. The whole variable domain, remainder taken from reference TRBV5-1 and TRBJ2-7, is KAGVTQTPRYLIKTRGQQVTLSCSPISGHRSVSWYQQTPGQGLQFLFEYFSETQRNKGNFPGRFSGRQFSNSRSEMNVSTLELGDSALYLCASSFTGQGARQYFGPGTRLTVT.

To note about this clone: This sample also contains other DNA sequences that code for the same CDR3. The rearrangement uses TRBV5-1 and TRBJ2-5; D may be TRBD1 (5 bases). The CDR3 loop spans 14 amino acids. V gave up 0 bases and J gave up 5 bases, with 11 bases separating them. The V gene's germline CDR1 is SGHRS and CDR2 YFSETQ. The CDR3 region has the DNA TGCGCCAGCAGCTTGGGTCAGGGCCTGGAGACCCAGTACTTC. As protein: CASSLGQGLETQYF.

This clone was detected a few times. The chain combines TRBV28 with TRBJ1-6; TRBD1 matches 8 bases. The V gene end was trimmed by 10 bases and the J gene end by 10 bases; junction bases not matched to a gene: 9. The CDR3 runs 13 residues. CDR1 is MDHEN and CDR2 is SYDVKM in the germline V gene. The CDR3 loop reads CAIRGQGGSPLHF. The CDR3, as DNA: TGTGCCATCCGAGGACAGGGCGGCTCACCCCTCCACTTT.

This chain links TRBV5-1 with TRBJ2-2; D unresolved. Per the germline V gene, CDR1 is SGHRS and CDR2 is YFSETQ. The V end lost 4 bases, the J end lost 3 bases, and 16 bases lay between the germline ends. The length of the CDR3 is 16 residues. The CDR3 reads CASSPPRTTYTGELFF. The CDR3 DNA reads as TGCGCCAGCAGCCCACCCCGTACCACTTACACCGGGGAGCTGTTTTTT.

This sequence joins TRBV5-5 and TRBJ1-1; D remains ambiguous. V was cut by 0 bases and J by 1 base, with 7 bases left in between. The CDR3 length is 14 residues. Germline values: CDR1 SGHKS, CDR2 YYEKEE (reference sequence). As DNA, the CDR3 is TGTGCCAGCAGCTTGGATAGGACGAACACTGAAGCTTTCTTT. Protein product: CASSLDRTNTEAFF.

This chain links TRBV5-1 with TRBJ2-5; D ambiguous. Trimming cost V 4 bases and J 1 base, with 8 bases left between them. Germline V gene lookup returns CDR1 SGHRS and CDR2 YFSETQ. This CDR3 comprises 13 residues. The CDR3 nucleotides read TGCGCCAGCAGCCCACTTGCCCAAGAGACCCAGTACTTC. Encoded protein: CASSPLAQETQYF.

J is TRBJ1-6 and V is TRBV28; no clear D gene. In germline, CDR1 is MDHEN, CDR2 SYDVKM. CDR3 length: 15 amino acids. V was pared by 1 base and J by 8 bases, with 12 bases between. CDR3 region: CASSLFTGGYSPLHF. As DNA, the CDR3 is TGTGCCAGCAGTTTATTCACGGGAGGGTATTCACCCCTCCACTTT.

This chain joins TRBV19 and TRBJ2-2; tentative D call: TRBD2 (6 bases). The germline gives CDR1 LNHDA, CDR2 SQIVND (reference sequence). V shed 3 bases and J shed 1 base, with 12 bases lying between them. There are 16 residues in the CDR3. The chain's CDR3 is CASSIGREWNTGELFF. DNA for the CDR3: TGTGCCAGTAGTATTGGGCGGGAATGGAACACCGGGGAGCTGTTTTTT.

The chain combines TRBV28 with TRBJ1-2; 7 nucleotides agree with TRBD1. The junction had 14 bases not matched to a gene; V was cut back by 5 bases and J by 5 bases. The V gene's germline CDR1 is MDHEN and CDR2 SYDVKM. This CDR3 is 16 amino acids long. The CDR3: CASSVQGQPSRYGYTF. CDR3 DNA: TGTGCCAGCAGTGTCCAGGGACAGCCCTCTCGTTATGGCTACACCTTC.

The count of this clone is one. The chain has TRBV18 and TRBJ2-7, with 9 positions matching TRBD1. Germline-derived CDR1 and CDR2 are KGHSH and LQKENI. Losses at the gene ends were 3 bases for V and 5 bases for J; bases not matched to a gene: 8. The CDR3 totals 15 residues. This CDR3 reads CASSPDRDRVNEQYF. The CDR3, as DNA: TGTGCCAGCTCACCTGACCGGGACAGGGTAAACGAGCAGTACTTC.